Presented here are 2 T cell receptor beta chains from one specimen sequenced in a study of Tregs in tolerant kidney transplant recipients. Sequenced by immunoSEQ multiplex PCR; TCRdb stores in-frame clones only, minus some. The table shows tens of thousands of clones, with just over 90% occurring only once. Specimen: CD8+ T cells from blood. Every receptor here comes from a human donor in good health.

The V gene is TRBV5-1, the J gene TRBJ2-5; no firm D call. Germline V gene sequence: CDR1 SGHRS, CDR2 YFSETQ. The ends were cut back, 0 bases at V and 2 bases at J, with 8 bases in the middle. The CDR3 consists of 14 residues. CDR3 sequence: CASSLVGDQETQYF. The CDR3 nucleotides read TGCGCCAGCAGCTTGGTCGGAGATCAAGAGACCCAGTACTTC.

The V call is TRBV7-8, the J call TRBJ2-1; 10 bases are a match to TRBD2. Trimming cost V 1 base and J 0 bases; bases outside gene matches: 3. This CDR3 is 17 amino acids long. Germline V gene data show CDR1 as SGHVS and CDR2 as FQNEAQ. In DNA form, the CDR3 reads TGTGCCAGCAGCTTAGGTAGCGGGGGGAGCTCCTACAATGAGCAGTTCTTC. This encodes CASSLGSGGSSYNEQFF.